The 29 T cell receptor beta chains below come from one sample, sequenced in a study of molecular identifiers for immune sequencing clone quantification. TCRdb independently ran MiXCR on the PCR reads; one entry per CDR3 protein. Here the sample spans over 550,000 distinct CDR3 sequences, approximately 24% being singletons. Sequencing was done on a sample of naive CD8+ T cells from blood, with Jurkat cell RNA spiked in. Subset indicated: FACS-sorted CD8+CD4-CCR7+CD45RA+ naive T cells. These receptors all come from a human donor in good health. Some libraries in this study had Jurkat cell RNA spiked in.

With regard to this clonotype: This may stem from a read error, because a much larger clone lies one nucleotide away. The chain employs TRBV20-1 and TRBJ2-2; tentatively, D is TRBD2 (6 bases). This CDR3 comprises 15 residues. In germline, CDR1 is DFQATT, CDR2 SNEGSKA (reference sequence). CDR3: CSARDYGSGTGGLFF. The DNA for the CDR3 is TGCAGTGCTAGAGATTACGGGAGCGGCACCGGGGGGCTGTTTTTT.

The chain is built from TRBV27 and TRBJ2-1, with D possibly being TRBD1 (6 bases). The CDR3 covers 17 residues. Germline V lookup: CDR1 MNHEY, CDR2 SMNVEV (reference sequence). Trimming removed 0 bases at V and 2 bases at J, with 14 bases between. CDR3: CASSLSPGVQTYNEQFF. CDR3 DNA: TGTGCCAGCAGTTTATCTCCAGGGGTGCAGACCTACAATGAGCAGTTCTTC.

This clonotype was counted at least ten times. This rearrangement joins TRBV20-1 to TRBJ1-1; 9 nucleotides agree with TRBD1. Germline V gene data show CDR1 as DFQATT and CDR2 as SNEGSKA (reference sequence). This CDR3 comprises 13 residues. V lost 5 bases, J lost 3 bases, and 4 bases stayed unmatched. DNA of the CDR3: TGCAGTGCTGGGGACAGGGACCACACTGAAGCTTTCTTT. Its protein product is CSAGDRDHTEAFF.

The table lists this clonotype with a count of one. Relative to the germline gene, one junction end is altered; a read error may explain this. This chain uses TRBV6-5 with TRBJ2-3; TRBD2 matches at 9 bases. Germline V gene sequence: CDR1 MNHEY, CDR2 SVGAGI. The CDR3 extends over 18 amino acids. The CDR3 loop is CASSYSSVAGALTGTQYF. The CDR3 DNA reads TGTGCCAGCAGTTACTCGTCGGTAGCGGGGGCCCTCACAGGTACGCAGTATTTT.

The chain uses TRBV30 and TRBJ1-5; D not resolved. The CDR3 has 15 amino acids. The V end lost 2 bases, the J end lost 0 bases, and 11 bases lay between the germline ends. The germline V gene encodes CDR1 GTSNPN and CDR2 SVGIG (reference sequence). CDR3 sequence (DNA): TGTGCCTGGAGTTACGCCGGCAGTAGCAATCAGCCCCAGCATTTT. Protein product: CAWSYAGSSNQPQHF.

This clonotype was counted only a few times. The chain couples TRBV4-3 to TRBJ1-2; D is ambiguous. Germline CDR1 is LGHNA and CDR2 is YSLEER. This CDR3 has 15 residues. Trimming removed 0 bases at V and 5 bases at J, with 13 bases between. The CDR3 here is CASSQERAREYGYTF. The CDR3 nucleotides read TGCGCCAGCAGCCAAGAGAGAGCACGGGAGTATGGCTACACCTTC.

The chain has TRBV4-1 and TRBJ2-2; tentatively, D is TRBD1 or TRBD2 (5 bases each). CDR1 and CDR2 from the germline V gene are MGHRA and YSYEKL. The CDR3 length is 16 residues. Deletions cut 6 bases from V and 0 bases from J, with 14 bases between. The CDR3 sequence: CASSHRDVSNTGELFF. The CDR3 bases are TGCGCCAGCAGTCACCGGGACGTATCGAACACCGGGGAGCTGTTTTTT.

The J gene is TRBJ1-4, the V gene TRBV20-1; TRBD1 might be the D (6 bases). CDR1 DFQATT and CDR2 SNEGSKA come from the germline V gene (reference sequence). Between the trimmed V and J ends, which lost 4 bases and 4 bases, there was a span of 10 bases. There are 13 residues in the CDR3. CDR3 residues: CSATDRFNEKLFF. In DNA form, the CDR3 reads TGCAGTGCTACTGACAGGTTTAATGAAAAACTGTTTTTT.

Only a few counts were recorded for this clonotype. J is TRBJ2-7 and V is TRBV4-3; 8 nucleotides agree with TRBD2. V gave up 3 bases and J gave up 3 bases; unmatched junction bases: 4. CDR1 LGHNA and CDR2 YSLEER come from the germline V gene. The length of the CDR3 is 14 residues. CDR3 sequence: CASSQIRGGYEQYF. The CDR3 coding sequence is TGCGCCAGCAGCCAGATACGGGGGGGCTACGAGCAGTACTTC.

This clonotype was recorded a few times. The rearrangement uses TRBV19 and TRBJ2-1; 8 positions agree with TRBD2. From germline, CDR1 is LNHDA and CDR2 SQIVND (reference sequence). Trimming took 3 bases from V and 2 from J; bases not matched to a gene: 6. This CDR3 contains 16 residues. DNA for the CDR3: TGTGCCAGTAGTATTACTCTAGCGGGCCCCTACAATGAGCAGTTCTTC. Translated: CASSITLAGPYNEQFF.

This clonotype has ten or more counts. The chain is built from TRBV9 and TRBJ2-3, with D uncertain. Deletions cut 4 bases from V and 0 bases from J, with 12 bases between. Germline CDR1 and CDR2: SGDLS and YYNGEE. The CDR3 has 15 amino acids. The CDR3 sequence is CASSYVASSTDTQYF. The CDR3 region has the DNA TGTGCCAGCAGCTACGTAGCATCTAGCACAGATACGCAGTATTTT.

This clonotype was counted ten times or more. The genes are TRBV28 and TRBJ1-5, with 9 positions matching TRBD1. V was clipped by 5 bases and J by 4 bases; unmatched bases: 6. Germline values: CDR1 MDHEN, CDR2 SYDVKM. The CDR3 has 15 residues. The CDR3 nucleotides are TGTGCCAGCAGTATTTCCGGACAGGGGAATCAGCCCCAGCATTTT. Translating it yields CASSISGQGNQPQHF.

As concerns this clonotype: Sequence at one end of the junction differs from germline and may be a read error. The V and J genes are TRBV4-3 and TRBJ1-2; D might be TRBD1 (5 bases). CDR3 size: 15 residues. Germline assignment: CDR1 LGHNA and CDR2 YSLEER. The CDR3 is CASSQEPRAWDGYPF. CDR3 nucleotide sequence: TGCGCCAGCAGCCAAGAGCCCAGGGCCTGGGATGGCTACCCCTTC.

The V and J genes are TRBV28 and TRBJ2-1, with 10 bases that match TRBD2. The CDR3 totals 15 residues. Per germline, CDR1 MDHEN and CDR2 SYDVKM. V dropped 2 bases and J dropped 7; count of bases not matched to a gene: 5. In DNA, the CDR3 is TGTGCCAGCAGTTTACTAGCGGGGGAGGGTAATGAGCAGTTCTTC. Translating it yields CASSLLAGEGNEQFF. Together with reference TRBV28 and TRBJ2-1, the CDR3 gives the full variable domain: DVKVTQSSRYLVKRTGEKVFLECVQDMDHENMFWYRQDPGLGLRLIYFSYDVKMKEKGDIPEGYSVSREKKERFSLILESASTNQTSMYLCASSLLAGEGNEQFFGPGTRLTVL.

On this clonotype itself: One base away lies a much larger clone, so this may be a sequencing read error. The V gene is TRBV7-9, the J gene TRBJ1-1, with D unclear. CDR3 length equals 15 residues. Germline CDR1 SEHNR, CDR2 FQNEAQ (reference sequence). CDR3 loop: CASSLRTAVYTEALF. CDR3 in DNA: TGTGCCAGCAGCCTAAGGACGGCCGTATACACTGAAGCTCTCTTT.

For this clonotype: The junction departs from the called germline gene at one end, perhaps through a read error. V gene TRBV28 combines with J gene TRBJ1-5; D is ambiguous. Germline-derived CDR1 and CDR2 are MDHEN and SYDVKM. CDR3 length: 13 residues. The CDR3 here is CASSLISNQPQRF. In nucleotides, the CDR3 is TGTGCCAGCAGTTTAATTAGCAATCAGCCCCAGCGTTTT.

In this sample, this clonotype turned up many times. This chain connects TRBV7-9 to TRBJ2-2; D call uncertain. Germline CDR1 and CDR2: SEHNR and FQNEAQ (reference sequence). V was clipped by 1 base and J by 6 bases, with 6 bases between them. This CDR3 spans 13 amino acids. CDR3 residues: CASSLEAAGELFF. CDR3 nucleotides: TGTGCCAGCAGCTTAGAGGCTGCCGGGGAGCTGTTTTTT.

This clonotype has ten or more counts. The rearrangement joins TRBV15 to TRBJ2-5, with 9 bases lining up with TRBD1. The germline V gene has CDR1 LNHNV and CDR2 YYDKDF (reference sequence). The CDR3 is 14 residues long. V trimming: 4 bases; J trimming: 3 bases; junction bases outside the gene matches: 3. CDR3 sequence reads: CATSTGQGKETQYF. The CDR3 nucleotides read TGTGCCACCAGCACCGGACAGGGGAAAGAGACCCAGTACTTC.

The V gene is TRBV6-1, the J gene TRBJ1-5; D remains unclear. V dropped 3 bases and J dropped 3 bases, with 15 bases sitting between them. The CDR3 runs to 16 residues. The germline CDR1 and CDR2 sequences are MNHNS and SASEGT. CDR3 coding DNA: TGTGCCAGCAGTGATTGGGTCGGGAGGGACAATCAGCCCCAGCATTTT. This encodes CASSDWVGRDNQPQHF.

This clonotype has more than one count but fewer than ten. This chain uses TRBV7-9 with TRBJ2-1; 8 positions match TRBD1. In germline, CDR1 is SEHNR, CDR2 FQNEAQ (reference sequence). The CDR3 is 16 residues long. With V trimmed by 5 bases and J by 1 base, 7 bases remained unmatched. This chain's CDR3 is CASSNGQGGSYNEQFF. CDR3 bases: TGTGCCAGCAGCAACGGACAGGGAGGTTCCTACAATGAGCAGTTCTTC. Supplemented by reference TRBV7-9 and TRBJ2-1, the full variable domain reads DTGVSQNPRHKITKRGQNVTFRCDPISEHNRLYWYRQTLGQGPEFLTYFQNEAQLEKSRLLSDRFSAERPKGSFSTLEIQRTEQGDSAMYLCASSNGQGGSYNEQFFGPGTRLTVL.

This clonotype was recorded at least ten times. DNA of the CDR3: TGTGCCAGCAGCGGGAACGCAATTGGGCAGTACTTC. Translated: CASSGNAIGQYF. The chain combines TRBV5-5 with TRBJ2-7; the D is unclear. This CDR3 is built from 12 residues. V lost 4 bases, J lost 9 bases, and 14 bases lay in between. In germline, CDR1 is SGHKS, CDR2 YYEKEE (reference sequence). Complete variable domain (other parts from reference TRBV5-5 and TRBJ2-7): DAGVTQSPTHLIKTRGQQVTLRCSPISGHKSVSWYQQVLGQGPQFIFQYYEKEERGRGNFPDRFSARQFPNYSSELNVNALLLGDSALYLCASSGNAIGQYFGPGTRLTVT.

This chain connects TRBV13 to TRBJ2-7; TRBD2 aligns across 15 bases. The CDR3 length is 18 residues. Trimming cost V 5 bases and J 0 bases; bases outside gene matches: 8. The germline CDR1 and CDR2 sequences are PRHDT and FYEKMQ (reference sequence). In DNA form, the CDR3 reads TGTGCCAGCAGCCCGGGACTAGCGGGAGGCGCTAGCTCCTACGAGCAGTACTTC. Amino acids: CASSPGLAGGASSYEQYF.

Note on this clonotype: One base away lies a much larger clone, so this may be a sequencing read error. This chain uses TRBV12-3 or TRBV12-4 with TRBJ1-6; 8 bases match TRBD1. V was pared by 2 bases and J by 11 bases, with 5 bases of the junction left unmatched. The CDR3 spans 14 residues. In DNA form, the CDR3 reads TGTGCCAGCAGTTTATCAGGGGGCAATCCACCCCTCCACTTT. Translated, it gives CASSLSGGNPPLHF.

The chain joins TRBV5-4 to TRBJ2-3; D is unclear. The CDR3 covers 14 residues. The V gene lost 4 bases and the J gene lost 6 bases, with 15 bases spanning the gap. Germline-derived CDR1 and CDR2 are SGHNT and YYREEE (reference sequence). CDR3 nucleotides: TGTGCCAGCAGCCCCCGTGAGTTCGGGGATACGCAGTATTTT. It translates to CASSPREFGDTQYF.

This clonotype appeared many times. This rearrangement joins TRBV6-2 or TRBV6-3 to TRBJ2-7; tentative D call: TRBD2 (6 bases). The CDR3 runs to 11 residues. Germline V lookup: CDR1 MNHEY, CDR2 SVGEGT. Trimming stripped 7 bases from V and 6 bases from J, with 10 bases between. In DNA, the CDR3 is TGTGCCAGCAAAGTGGGAGGCGAGCAGTACTTC. Translation gives CASKVGGEQYF.

This clonotype appeared a few times. This chain links TRBV15 with TRBJ1-5; D may be TRBD1 (5 bases). Germline V gene lookup returns CDR1 LNHNV and CDR2 YYDKDF (reference sequence). Trimming stripped 8 bases from V and 0 bases from J, with 14 bases between. The CDR3 spans 15 residues. The CDR3 coding sequence is TGTGCCACCCGTCGGGGCGTTGATAGCAATCAGCCCCAGCATTTT. The encoded protein is CATRRGVDSNQPQHF.

This clonotype was detected only once. Germline is not matched at one junction end, which may reflect a read error. J is TRBJ2-3 and V is TRBV9, with 7 bases identical to TRBD2. The CDR3 contains 15 residues. From germline, CDR1 is SGDLS and CDR2 YYNGEE. CDR3 loop: CARSVWGGSTDTQYF. The CDR3 DNA reads TGTGCCCGCAGCGTATGGGGGGGGAGCACAGATACGCAGTATTTT.

The genes are TRBV20-1 and TRBJ1-1; D remains unclear. Germline V gene sequence: CDR1 DFQATT, CDR2 SNEGSKA (reference sequence). The CDR3 covers 13 residues. The CDR3 reads CRAREIANTEAFF. The CDR3 coding sequence is TGCAGGGCGAGAGAGATAGCGAACACTGAAGCTTTCTTT.

A word on this clonotype: One base away lies a much larger clone, so this may be a sequencing read error. The V call is TRBV6-5, the J call TRBJ1-5; D uncertain. CDR1 is MNHEY and CDR2 is SVGAGI in the germline V gene. The CDR3 has 15 residues. CDR3 in amino acids: CASRNGPYSNQPPHF. In nucleotides, the CDR3 is TGTGCCAGCAGGAACGGACCATATAGCAATCAGCCCCCGCATTTT.